This TCR beta chain was profiled in a study of blood T cell repertoires in COVID-19. Original data processing: Reference gene primer amplification in the assay estimated nucleated cell counts. Measured with immunoSEQ multiplex PCR; TCRdb has only the in-frame clones, and not every one. V, J and clone size are taken as reported in that table, and D and trimming were inferred from the DNA itself. This table has around 340,000 clones, approximately 89% appearing once. CDR1 is SGHNT, CDR2 YYREEE, per germline (reference sequence). The ends were cut back, 1 base at V and 5 bases at J, with 3 bases in the middle. The CDR3 has 11 amino acids. Recruited during active infection, patients (from Seattle) were subsequently followed longitudinally.

The receptor was isolated from a woman aged 60-75 years with COVID-19, enrolled during active disease. The sequencing input was peripheral blood. The chain combines TRBV5-4 with TRBJ2-5, with no clear D. The CDR3 region is CASSLRETQYF. DNA of the CDR3: TGTGCCAGCAGCTTGCGGGAGACCCAGTACTTC.